The 29 T cell receptor beta chains listed next were all sequenced from one sample in a study of radiation and T cells in renal cell carcinoma. As for time point: baseline pretreatment blood. Treatment defined: 15 Gy SBRT to primary tumor, nephrectomy 4 weeks later. Some clones are missing from TCRdb's copy, which holds only in-frame ones; the method was immunoSEQ multiplex PCR. This table has 130,000 or so clones, roughly 90% appearing once. Specimen: blood, collected from a patient whose treatment included radiotherapy and nephrectomy. All receptors derive from a woman in her forties or fifties with renal cell carcinoma.

This clone has more than one count but fewer than ten. The chain joins TRBV5-1 to TRBJ1-6, with 9 bases matching TRBD1. Germline V gene sequence: CDR1 SGHRS, CDR2 YFSETQ. V shed 4 bases and J 7 bases; nucleotides not matched to a gene: 3. The CDR3 totals 14 residues. CDR3 amino acids: CASSIDRGNSPLHF. CDR3 nucleotides: TGCGCCAGCAGCATTGACAGGGGGAATTCACCCCTCCACTTT.

This clone was seen just once. CDR3 in amino acids: CASSSERGAYNEQFF. As DNA, the CDR3 is TGTGCCAGCAGTAGCGAGCGGGGAGCTTACAATGAGCAGTTCTTC. J is TRBJ2-1 and V is TRBV2, with 7 nucleotides matching TRBD2. Germline values: CDR1 SNHLY, CDR2 FYNNEI. This CDR3 is 15 amino acids long. V shed 5 bases and J 4 bases; nucleotides not matched to a gene: 8.

This clone was seen a handful of times. The chain couples TRBV7-2 to TRBJ1-1; possible D gene TRBD1, 5 bases. Germline V gene sequence: CDR1 SGHTA, CDR2 FQGNSA. Trimming stripped 4 bases from V and 2 bases from J, with 11 bases between. The CDR3 has 14 amino acids. The DNA for the CDR3 is TGTGCCAGCAGCTCGAGTGGGGGTAACACTGAAGCTTTCTTT. Protein sequence: CASSSSGGNTEAFF.

The V and J genes are TRBV5-4 and TRBJ1-2; D possibly corresponds to TRBD1 (5 bases). The germline V gene has CDR1 SGHNT and CDR2 YYREEE (reference sequence). The CDR3 is made up of 13 amino acids. V shed 4 bases and J shed 4 bases, with 11 bases lying between them. CDR3 DNA sequence: TGTGCCAGCAGCCGAGGGACCTTCTATGGCTACACCTTC. Protein product: CASSRGTFYGYTF.

This sequence joins TRBV13 and TRBJ1-1, with 9 bases matching TRBD1. V trimming: 2 bases; J trimming: 5 bases; junction bases outside the gene matches: 9. This CDR3 contains 16 residues. Germline CDR1 is PRHDT and CDR2 is FYEKMQ (reference sequence). CDR3 nucleotides: TGTGCCAGCAGCTTATCGGGACAGGGTGAATGGACTGAAGCTTTCTTT. Protein product: CASSLSGQGEWTEAFF.

The chain uses TRBV5-4 and TRBJ2-7, with 12 bases aligning to TRBD2. CDR3 length: 15 amino acids. Germline V gives CDR1 SGHNT, CDR2 YYREEE (reference sequence). J lost 3 bases, V lost 4 bases, and 5 bases had no gene match. CDR3 sequence: CASSPRTSGDYEQYF. CDR3 sequence (DNA): TGTGCCAGCAGCCCCCGGACTAGCGGGGACTACGAGCAGTACTTC.

The chain links TRBV7-2 to TRBJ1-2, with a tentative D call TRBD1 (6 bases). Trimming took off 2 bases at V and 7 bases at J, with 17 bases between the two ends. The germline gives CDR1 SGHTA, CDR2 FQGNSA. The CDR3 extends over 15 amino acids. The CDR3 sequence: CASSLITGIHLGYTF. CDR3 DNA: TGTGCCAGCAGCTTAATTACAGGGATCCATCTTGGCTACACCTTC.

As regards this clone: A junction end diverges from the germline sequence, so it may reflect a read error. The chain carries TRBV7-7 and TRBJ2-1, with 9 bases lining up with TRBD2. Per germline, CDR1 SSHAT and CDR2 FNYEAQ (reference sequence). CDR3 size: 14 residues. CDR3: CASSLAGAYNEQFF. The CDR3 DNA reads as TGTGCTAGCAGCTTAGCGGGGGCTTACAATGAGCAGTTCTTC. The full variable domain, completed using reference TRBV7-7 and TRBJ2-1, is GAGVSQSPRYKVTKRGQDVTLRCDPISSHATLYWYQQALGQGPEFLTYFNYEAQPDKSGLPSDRFSAERPEGSISTLTIQRTEQRDSAMYRCASSLAGAYNEQFFGPGTRLTVL.

The rearrangement joins TRBV10-2 to TRBJ1-1, with D perhaps TRBD1 (6 bases). The CDR3 is made up of 14 amino acids. V gave up 5 bases and J gave up 0 bases, with 10 bases separating them. The germline gives CDR1 WSHSY, CDR2 SAAADI. The CDR3 DNA follows: TGCGCCAGCAGTTACAGGGAAATGAACACTGAAGCTTTCTTT. Encoded protein: CASSYREMNTEAFF.

This chain links TRBV19 with TRBJ1-5; D not resolved. The V end lost 3 bases, the J end lost 0 bases, and 6 bases lay between the germline ends. Germline V gene data show CDR1 as LNHDA and CDR2 as SQIVND (reference sequence). This CDR3 has 14 residues. The CDR3 sequence: CASSIEPSNQPQHF. The CDR3 bases are TGTGCCAGTAGTATTGAGCCTAGCAATCAGCCCCAGCATTTT.

V usage is TRBV29-1 and J usage is TRBJ1-1; D possibly corresponds to TRBD1 (5 bases). Trimming shortened V by 8 bases and J by 1 base, and 23 bases separated the two germline ends. Germline CDR1 reads SQVTM; CDR2 reads ANQGSEA. The CDR3 contains 16 residues. The CDR3 DNA is TGCAGCCTCACACGAGGGCACCGGGGGAGGAACACTGAAGCTTTCTTT. Protein sequence: CSLTRGHRGRNTEAFF.

The V gene is TRBV6-5, the J gene TRBJ1-1; no clear D gene. Trimming pared 7 bases from V and 4 bases from J, leaving 16 bases between. From germline, CDR1 is MNHEY and CDR2 SVGAGI. CDR3 size: 14 residues. In DNA, the CDR3 is TGTGCCAGCACCTGGGGTATGGGATCCACTGAAGCTTTCTTT. This gives the protein CASTWGMGSTEAFF.

V gene TRBV7-3 combines with J gene TRBJ2-1; no definite D call. Germline values: CDR1 SGHTA, CDR2 FQGTGA. This CDR3 region has 14 residues. The V gene lost 1 base and the J gene lost 6 bases, with 10 bases spanning the gap. CDR3 coding DNA: TGTGCCAGCAGCTTAAGTCCTCCTGTCAATGAGCAGTTCTTC. It translates to CASSLSPPVNEQFF.

V usage is TRBV29-1 and J usage is TRBJ1-3, with D hard to call. Trimming took 7 bases from V and 1 from J, leaving 20 bases between them. Germline V gives CDR1 SQVTM, CDR2 ANQGSEA. The CDR3 is made up of 16 amino acids. Written as DNA, the CDR3 is TGCAGCGCCGAGGACCCCAAATTACATTCTGGAAACACCATATATTTT. Its translation: CSAEDPKLHSGNTIYF.

The chain joins TRBV4-2 to TRBJ2-7; the match to TRBD1 covers 8 bases. V shed 0 bases and J 5 bases; nucleotides not matched to a gene: 6. Germline V gene data show CDR1 as LGHNA and CDR2 as YNFKEQ. The CDR3 is made up of 15 amino acids. The CDR3 region has the DNA TGTGCCAGCAGCCAAGATTATGTGACAGGGGACGAGCAGTACTTC. This sequence encodes CASSQDYVTGDEQYF.

This chain uses TRBV7-9 with TRBJ1-5, with D maybe TRBD1 (6 bases). The length of the CDR3 is 14 residues. The germline V gene has CDR1 SEHNR and CDR2 FQNEAQ (reference sequence). V lost 5 bases and J lost 4, with 12 bases in between. CDR3 amino acids: CASSPTGYNQPQHF. The CDR3 DNA is TGTGCCAGCAGCCCCACAGGGTATAATCAGCCCCAGCATTTT.

The chain recombines TRBV4-1 with TRBJ1-4; TRBD1 is a possible D gene (5 bases). The CDR3 loop spans 16 amino acids. V shed 4 bases and J shed 5 bases, with 17 bases lying between them. Germline-derived CDR1 and CDR2 are MGHRA and YSYEKL. The CDR3 nucleotides are TGCGCCAGCAGCCCGGCCCGGGGAAGGGACAATGAAAAACTGTTTTTT. This codes for CASSPARGRDNEKLFF.

CDR3 nucleotide sequence: TGTGCCAGCAGCCACCGGACTAGCGGGGCCACGAACACCGGGGAGCTGTTTTTT. Translating gives CASSHRTSGATNTGELFF. The chain uses TRBV4-2 and TRBJ2-2; TRBD2 matches 12 bases. Trimming cost V 3 bases and J 0 bases; bases outside gene matches: 5. Germline V gene data show CDR1 as LGHNA and CDR2 as YNFKEQ. The CDR3 consists of 18 residues.

The CDR3 reads CASSERLNTNEKLFF. CDR3 DNA sequence: TGTGCCAGCAGTGAAAGACTTAATACTAATGAAAAACTGTTTTTT. This rearrangement joins TRBV2 to TRBJ1-4; D is unresolved. CDR1 SNHLY and CDR2 FYNNEI come from the germline V gene. V was clipped by 2 bases and J by 2 bases, with 9 bases between them. The CDR3 runs to 15 residues.

The chain uses TRBV6-1 and TRBJ1-2; D unresolved. Trimming left V 6 bases short and J 5 bases short, with 10 bases between. Germline V gene sequence: CDR1 MNHNS, CDR2 SASEGT. This CDR3 is 12 amino acids long. The CDR3 spells CASRSDGYGYTF. The CDR3 DNA reads as TGTGCCAGCAGATCGGACGGTTATGGCTACACCTTC.

The rearrangement links TRBV11-2 to TRBJ2-7, with 9 nucleotides matching TRBD2. Looked up from germline, CDR1 is SGHAT and CDR2 is FQNNGV. This CDR3 contains 15 residues. The J segment lost 4 bases and the V segment lost 1 base, leaving 5 bases of the junction unmatched. The CDR3 coding sequence is TGTGCCAGCAGCTTAGGCCTAGCGGGGACATACGAGCAGTACTTC. It encodes CASSLGLAGTYEQYF.

The chain uses TRBV7-2 and TRBJ2-1; D uncertain. The CDR3 consists of 13 residues. The germline gives CDR1 SGHTA, CDR2 FQGNSA. V was trimmed by 1 base and J by 9 bases, leaving 10 bases between them. The CDR3 here is CASSLVGHTEQFF. CDR3 in DNA: TGTGCCAGCAGCTTAGTGGGCCACACTGAGCAGTTCTTC.

The CDR3 DNA sequence: TGTGCCAGCAGTGAACACGGGACGACTGGCTACACCTTC. Translated, it gives CASSEHGTTGYTF. The chain recombines TRBV6-1 with TRBJ1-2; D may be TRBD1 (5 bases). This CDR3 is 13 amino acids long. Trimming removed 2 bases from V and 7 bases from J, with 11 bases in between. Looked up from germline, CDR1 is MNHNS and CDR2 is SASEGT.

With regard to this clone: The junction does not match germline at one end; this may be a read error. The chain uses TRBV7-6 and TRBJ2-4, with a weak D call TRBD1 (6 bases). Germline CDR1 and CDR2: SGHVS and FNYEAQ. This CDR3 has 13 amino acids. CDR3 nucleotide sequence: TGTGCCAGCAGCTTATCTCTCGACGGAGAGGGGGACTTC. This gives the protein CASSLSLDGEGDF.

The chain has TRBV5-1 and TRBJ1-3; no clear D gene. From germline, CDR1 is SGHRS and CDR2 YFSETQ. CDR3 length: 15 amino acids. The germline V and J ends were trimmed by 0 bases and 11 bases, with 18 bases remaining between them. CDR3: CASSLESSVKHSIYF. As DNA, the CDR3 is TGCGCCAGCAGCTTGGAGTCATCCGTGAAACACTCCATATATTTT.

This clone was detected only a few times. The chain links TRBV2 to TRBJ2-2; D is perhaps TRBD1 or TRBD2 (5 bases each). The V end was cut by 5 bases, the J end by 1 base, with 11 bases between. Germline CDR1 is SNHLY and CDR2 is FYNNEI. The CDR3 loop spans 15 amino acids. The CDR3 here is CASSRDGGNTGELFF. The CDR3 coding sequence is TGTGCCAGCAGTAGGGACGGAGGGAACACCGGGGAGCTGTTTTTT.

The V call is TRBV14, the J call TRBJ1-2; D gene ambiguous. The CDR3 sequence is 13 residues long. V lost 3 bases and J lost 8, with 13 bases in between. CDR1 SGHDN and CDR2 FVKESK come from the germline V gene. CDR3 in DNA: TGTGCCAGCAGCCAGAGGGCCCGGGCGGGCTACACCTTC. Its protein is CASSQRARAGYTF.

The V gene is TRBV6-6, the J gene TRBJ1-5, with TRBD1 identical over 9 bases. The CDR3 length is 15 residues. Germline V lookup: CDR1 MNHNY, CDR2 SVGAGI (reference sequence). V was clipped by 2 bases and J by 1 base; unmatched bases: 0. This chain's CDR3 is CASSYDRGSNQPQHF. CDR3 nucleotide sequence: TGTGCCAGCAGTTACGACAGGGGGAGCAATCAGCCCCAGCATTTT.

This sequence joins TRBV6-6 and TRBJ1-1; the D is unclear. The ends were cut back, 0 bases at V and 5 bases at J, with 7 bases in the middle. The germline V gene encodes CDR1 MNHNY and CDR2 SVGAGI (reference sequence). The CDR3 runs 13 residues. CDR3 region: CASSYSTGTEAFF. In DNA form, the CDR3 reads TGTGCCAGCAGTTACTCGACCGGGACTGAAGCTTTCTTT.